These 2 T cell receptor beta chains were all obtained from the same sample, sequenced in a study of CD8+CD57+ T cells in acquired aplastic anemia. The template used for profiling TCR beta VDJ and CDR3 was genomic DNA. TCRdb independently ran MiXCR on the reads; one entry per CDR3 protein. The repertoire has 250,000 or so distinct CDR3 sequences, 40% to 50% of them found once; the top ten carry approximately 8%. In patients chosen for sequencing, flow cytometry had shown CD8+CD57+ cell expansion. Sequencing was carried out using sorted CD4+, CD8+, or CD8+CD57+ T cells (not recorded which) from PBMCs. These receptors came from a human donor with aplastic anemia.

The gene calls are TRBV25-1 and TRBJ2-5; a possible D gene is TRBD1 (5 bases). The CDR3 is made up of 13 amino acids. Trimming removed 7 bases at V and 4 bases at J, with 13 bases between. Germline lookup yields CDR1 MGHDK and CDR2 SYGVNS. The DNA for the CDR3 is TGTGCCAGCACGGTTCCAGGGATAGAGACCCAGTACTTC. Residues: CASTVPGIETQYF.

V usage is TRBV7-2 and J usage is TRBJ2-5, with TRBD1 as a possible D gene (6 bases). Deletions cut 5 bases from V and 11 bases from J, with 12 bases between. Germline CDR1 is SGHTA and CDR2 is FQGNSA. The CDR3 extends over 11 amino acids. Written as DNA, the CDR3 is TGTGCCAGCAGCCCGGACAGAGTGCAGTACTTC. Translating it yields CASSPDRVQYF.